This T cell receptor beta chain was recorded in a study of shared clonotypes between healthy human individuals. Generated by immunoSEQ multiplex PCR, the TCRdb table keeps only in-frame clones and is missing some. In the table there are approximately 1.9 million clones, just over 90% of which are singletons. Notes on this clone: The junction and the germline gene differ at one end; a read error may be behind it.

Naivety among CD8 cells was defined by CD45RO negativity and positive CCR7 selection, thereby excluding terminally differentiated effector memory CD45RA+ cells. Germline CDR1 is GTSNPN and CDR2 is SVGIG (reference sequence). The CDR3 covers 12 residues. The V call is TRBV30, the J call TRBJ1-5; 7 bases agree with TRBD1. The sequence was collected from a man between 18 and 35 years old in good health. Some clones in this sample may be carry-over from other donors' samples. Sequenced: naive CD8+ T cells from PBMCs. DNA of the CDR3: TGTGCCTGGGGAGACAGGGCTCAGGCCCAGCATTTT. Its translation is CAWGDRAQAQHF.